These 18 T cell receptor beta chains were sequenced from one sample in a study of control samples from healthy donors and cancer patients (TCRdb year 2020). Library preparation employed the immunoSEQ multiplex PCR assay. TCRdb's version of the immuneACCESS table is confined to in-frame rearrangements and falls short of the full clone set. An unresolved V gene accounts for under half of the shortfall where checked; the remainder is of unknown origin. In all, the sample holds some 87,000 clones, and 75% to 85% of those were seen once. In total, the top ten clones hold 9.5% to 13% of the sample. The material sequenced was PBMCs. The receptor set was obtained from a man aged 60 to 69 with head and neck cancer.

CDR3 nucleotide sequence: TGTGCCAGCAGCTGGAGGACTACTCAAGAGACCCAGTACTTC. Translating it yields CASSWRTTQETQYF. The chain links TRBV7-6 to TRBJ2-5; D is perhaps TRBD2 (6 bases). V shed 4 bases and J shed 2 bases, with 11 bases lying between them. CDR1 and CDR2 (germline): SGHVS, FNYEAQ. The CDR3 consists of 14 residues.

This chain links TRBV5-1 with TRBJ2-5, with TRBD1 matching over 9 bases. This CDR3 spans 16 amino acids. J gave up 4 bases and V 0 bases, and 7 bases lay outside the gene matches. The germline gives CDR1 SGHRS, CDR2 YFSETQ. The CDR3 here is CASSLGTGVTGETQYF. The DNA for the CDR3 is TGCGCCAGCAGCTTGGGGACAGGGGTTACAGGAGAGACCCAGTACTTC.

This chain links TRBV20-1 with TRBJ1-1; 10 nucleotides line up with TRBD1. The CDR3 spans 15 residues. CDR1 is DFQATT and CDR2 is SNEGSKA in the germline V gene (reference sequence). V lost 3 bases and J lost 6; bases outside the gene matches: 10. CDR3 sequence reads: CSASGDRGRVSEAFF. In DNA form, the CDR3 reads TGCAGTGCTAGTGGGGACAGGGGAAGGGTATCTGAAGCTTTCTTT.

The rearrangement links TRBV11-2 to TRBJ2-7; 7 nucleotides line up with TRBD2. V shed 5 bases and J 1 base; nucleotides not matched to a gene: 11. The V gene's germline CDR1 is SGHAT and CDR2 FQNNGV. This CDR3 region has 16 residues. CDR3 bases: TGTGCCAGCAGCCCTCGAGGGAGGCGGGGGTCCTACGAGCAGTACTTC. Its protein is CASSPRGRRGSYEQYF.

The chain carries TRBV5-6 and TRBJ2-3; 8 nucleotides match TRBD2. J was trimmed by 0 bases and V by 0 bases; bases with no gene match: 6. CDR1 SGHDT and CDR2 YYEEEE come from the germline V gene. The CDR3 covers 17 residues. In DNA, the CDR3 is TGTGCCAGCAGCTTGGGGGCTAGCGGGCTTAGCACAGATACGCAGTATTTT. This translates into CASSLGASGLSTDTQYF.

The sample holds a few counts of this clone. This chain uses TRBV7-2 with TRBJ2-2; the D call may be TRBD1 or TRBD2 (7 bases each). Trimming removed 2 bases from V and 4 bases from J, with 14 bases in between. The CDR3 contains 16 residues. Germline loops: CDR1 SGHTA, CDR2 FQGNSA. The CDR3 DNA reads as TGTGCCAGCAGCTTAAGGGGAGGGGGCTCCACCGGGGAGCTGTTTTTT. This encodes CASSLRGGGSTGELFF.

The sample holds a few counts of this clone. The CDR3 is CASSETQRGEKLFF. The CDR3 region has the DNA TGTGCCAGCAGTGAGACACAAAGGGGCGAAAAACTGTTTTTT. This chain connects TRBV6-1 to TRBJ1-4; D may be TRBD1 (5 bases). Germline CDR1 MNHNS, CDR2 SASEGT. The germline V and J ends were trimmed by 3 bases and 8 bases, with 13 bases remaining between them. This CDR3 has 14 residues.

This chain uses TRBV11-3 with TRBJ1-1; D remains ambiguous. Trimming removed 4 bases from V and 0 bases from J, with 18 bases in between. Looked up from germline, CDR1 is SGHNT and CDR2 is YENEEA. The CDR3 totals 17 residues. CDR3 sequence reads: CASSYLVRDPMNTEAFF. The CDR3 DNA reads TGTGCCAGCAGCTATTTGGTGAGGGATCCAATGAACACTGAAGCTTTCTTT. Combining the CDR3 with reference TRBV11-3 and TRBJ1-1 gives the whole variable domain EAGVVQSPRYKIIEKKQPVAFWCNPISGHNTLYWYLQNLGQGPELLIRYENEEAVDDSQLPKDRFSAERLKGVDSTLKIQPAELGDSAVYLCASSYLVRDPMNTEAFFGQGTRLTVV.

As DNA, the CDR3 is TGTGCCAGCAGTTTTTTCCCCTACGAGCAGTACTTC. It yields the protein CASSFFPYEQYF. The chain has TRBV12-3 or TRBV12-4 and TRBJ2-7; D gene unclear. The length of the CDR3 is 12 residues. With 3 bases removed from V and 2 bases from J, the gap between germline ends came to 5 bases.

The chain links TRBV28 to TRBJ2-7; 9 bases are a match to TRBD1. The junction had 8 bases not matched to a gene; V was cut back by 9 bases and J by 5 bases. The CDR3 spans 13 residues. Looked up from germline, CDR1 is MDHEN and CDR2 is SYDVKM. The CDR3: CASGTGKFHEQYF. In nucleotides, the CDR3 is TGTGCCAGTGGGACAGGGAAATTCCACGAGCAGTACTTC. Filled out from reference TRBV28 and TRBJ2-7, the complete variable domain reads DVKVTQSSRYLVKRTGEKVFLECVQDMDHENMFWYRQDPGLGLRLIYFSYDVKMKEKGDIPEGYSVSREKKERFSLILESASTNQTSMYLCASGTGKFHEQYFGPGTRLTVT.

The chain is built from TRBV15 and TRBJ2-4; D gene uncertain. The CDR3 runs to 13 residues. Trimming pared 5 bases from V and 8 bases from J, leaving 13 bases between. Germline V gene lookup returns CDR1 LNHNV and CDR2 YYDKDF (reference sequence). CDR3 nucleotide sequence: TGTGCCACCAGCTGGAGACGAGAGGACATTCAGTACTTC. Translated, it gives CATSWRREDIQYF.

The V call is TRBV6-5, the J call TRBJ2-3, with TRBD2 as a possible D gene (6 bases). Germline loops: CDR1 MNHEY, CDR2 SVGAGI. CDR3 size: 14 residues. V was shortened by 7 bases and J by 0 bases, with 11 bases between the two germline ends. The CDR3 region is CASKLGRSTDTQYF. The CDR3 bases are TGTGCCAGCAAGTTAGGGAGGAGCACAGATACGCAGTATTTT.

CDR3 in amino acids: CASSLEGHNTGELFF. The CDR3 DNA is TGTGCCAGCAGTTTGGAGGGGCACAACACCGGGGAGCTGTTTTTT. The V call is TRBV28, the J call TRBJ2-2; weak D call: TRBD2 (6 bases). The CDR3 runs 15 residues. Per the germline V gene, CDR1 is MDHEN and CDR2 is SYDVKM. Trimming pared 3 bases from V and 2 bases from J, leaving 10 bases between.

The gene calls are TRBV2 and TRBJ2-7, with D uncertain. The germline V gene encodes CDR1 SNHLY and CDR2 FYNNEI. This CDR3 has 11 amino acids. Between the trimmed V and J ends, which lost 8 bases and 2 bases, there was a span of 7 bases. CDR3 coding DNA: TGTGCCAGCTATGACCCCTACGAGCAGTACTTC. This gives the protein CASYDPYEQYF.

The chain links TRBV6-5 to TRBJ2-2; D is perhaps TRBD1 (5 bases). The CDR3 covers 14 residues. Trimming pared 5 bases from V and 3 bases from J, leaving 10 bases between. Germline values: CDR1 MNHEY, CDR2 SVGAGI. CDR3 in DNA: TGTGCCAGCAGTCGAGCAGGGTACACCGGGGAGCTGTTTTTT. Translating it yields CASSRAGYTGELFF.

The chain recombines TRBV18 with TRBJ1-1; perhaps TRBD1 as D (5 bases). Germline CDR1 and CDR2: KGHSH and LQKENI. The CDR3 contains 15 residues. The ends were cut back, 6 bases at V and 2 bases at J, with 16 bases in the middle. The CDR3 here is CASSSWAGENTEAFF. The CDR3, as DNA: TGTGCCAGCTCTTCCTGGGCGGGGGAAAACACTGAAGCTTTCTTT.

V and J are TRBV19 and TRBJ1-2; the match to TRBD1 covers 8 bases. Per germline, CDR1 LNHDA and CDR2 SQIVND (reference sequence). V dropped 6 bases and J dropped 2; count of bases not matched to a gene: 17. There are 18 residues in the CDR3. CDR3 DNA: TGTGCCAGTAGCATCCCCCCAGGGGGCGACCCCTCAAACTATGGCTACACCTTC. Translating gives CASSIPPGGDPSNYGYTF.

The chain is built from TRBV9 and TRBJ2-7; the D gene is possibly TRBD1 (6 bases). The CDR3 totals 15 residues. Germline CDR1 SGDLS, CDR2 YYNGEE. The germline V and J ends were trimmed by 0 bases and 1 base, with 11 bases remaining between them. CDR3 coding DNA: TGTGCCAGCAGCGTAGGCAGGGGATCTTCCTACGAGCAGTACTTC. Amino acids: CASSVGRGSSYEQYF.